This T cell receptor (beta chain) was retrieved from a study of T cell repertoires in cytomegalovirus infection. Study details: Both CMV infection and a matching HLA type were indicated by public TCR beta signatures.

Comment on this clonotype: Its target is not known.

TCRdb fed the reads into MiXCR, producing one record per CDR3 protein. The table records hundreds of thousands of distinct CDR3 sequences, about a third of them present only once. Looked up from germline, CDR1 is LNHDA and CDR2 is SQIVND (reference sequence). V lost 8 bases and J 5 bases, leaving 7 bases between the germline ends. The CDR3 consists of 11 residues. Broader study findings: Dominant in the ex vivo response were TCR beta clonotypes restricted by HLA-C and specific for CMV. The cumulative frequency of public TCR beta families identified carriers of CMV plus the relevant HLA.

Sequencing was performed on PBMCs. This clonotype was sampled from a human donor in good health (CMV status not recorded). Some clones in this sample may be carry-over from other donors' samples. The chain carries TRBV19 and TRBJ2-1; D unresolved. This CDR3 is CASRRNNEQFF. CDR3 in DNA: TGTGCCAGTCGCAGGAACAATGAGCAGTTCTTC.